The present entry profiles one T cell receptor beta chain with its context. The target antigen is unknown. The sample is drawn from a study of shared clonotypes between healthy human individuals. Overall study findings and caveats: Non-shared clonotypes had lower generation probabilities than those shared by all four donors. There were few donors, and this limited the genetic and exposure-history diversity represented. Clonotype sharing across a handful of donors was observed for 4.5% to 6.5% of naive CD4 clonotypes.

Each PCR replicate from the sorted subsets contained about 200 ng DNA, which is some 31,000 T cell genomes. Profiled with immunoSEQ multiplex PCR; TCRdb holds only in-frame clones, not every one. Among about 2.1 million clones listed, around 93% were seen once. CD45RO-negative cells were positively selected for CCR7, leaving out terminally differentiated effector memory CD45RA+ cells. In germline, CDR1 is SGHTA, CDR2 FQGNSA. The CDR3 sequence is 16 residues long. V gave up 1 base and J gave up 1 base, with 11 bases separating them. Sequencing used naive CD8+ T cells from PBMCs. The TCR sequence derives from a man aged 18 to 29 in good health. Some clones in this sample may be carry-over from other donors' samples. The chain uses TRBV7-2 and TRBJ2-1, with TRBD2 as a possible D gene (6 bases). This CDR3 reads CASSLVGGISYNEQFF. Written as DNA, the CDR3 is TGTGCCAGCAGCTTAGTAGGCGGGATATCCTACAATGAGCAGTTCTTC.